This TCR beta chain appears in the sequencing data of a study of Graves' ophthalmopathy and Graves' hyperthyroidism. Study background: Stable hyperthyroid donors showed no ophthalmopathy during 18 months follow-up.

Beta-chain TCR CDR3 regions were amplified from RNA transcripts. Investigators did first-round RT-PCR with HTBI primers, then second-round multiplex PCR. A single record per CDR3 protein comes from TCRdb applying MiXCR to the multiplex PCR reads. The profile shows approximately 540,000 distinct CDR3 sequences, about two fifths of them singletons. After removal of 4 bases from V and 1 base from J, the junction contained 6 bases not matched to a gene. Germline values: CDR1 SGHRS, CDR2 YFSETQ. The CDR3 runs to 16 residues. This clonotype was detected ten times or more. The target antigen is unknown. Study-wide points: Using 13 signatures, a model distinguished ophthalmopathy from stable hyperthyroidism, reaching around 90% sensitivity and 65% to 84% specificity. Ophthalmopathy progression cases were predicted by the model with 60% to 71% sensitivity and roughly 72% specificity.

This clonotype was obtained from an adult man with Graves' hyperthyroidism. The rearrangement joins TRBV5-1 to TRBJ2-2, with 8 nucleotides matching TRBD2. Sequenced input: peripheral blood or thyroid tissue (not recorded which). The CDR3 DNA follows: TGCGCCAGCAGCGTAGCGGGACGGGGGAACACCGGGGAGCTGTTTTTT. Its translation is CASSVAGRGNTGELFF. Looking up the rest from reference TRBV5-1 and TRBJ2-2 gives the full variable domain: KAGVTQTPRYLIKTRGQQVTLSCSPISGHRSVSWYQQTPGQGLQFLFEYFSETQRNKGNFPGRFSGRQFSNSRSEMNVSTLELGDSALYLCASSVAGRGNTGELFFGEGSRLTVL.